This entry features one TCR beta chain sequence. Other DNA sequences of this sample code for an identical CDR3. Time point meaning: baseline, week 1 (first vaccination visit). Indicated treatment: pre-vaccination baseline after standard-of-care therapy. The data were obtained in a study of a mutant IDH1 vaccine in newly diagnosed glioma. Study details: Patients under treatment included around 60% males and about 38% females and had a mean age of approximately 44 years. Therapy received beforehand was radiotherapy, temozolomide, or both, with most patients given both.

This table comes from immunoSEQ multiplex PCR, and its TCRdb copy is limited to in-frame clones, with some not included. The data show around 92,000 clones, 83% seen once. The germline CDR1 and CDR2 sequences are SGHRS and YFSETQ. The CDR3 extends over 14 amino acids. The V and J ends lost 0 bases and 3 bases respectively, with 6 bases between them. The source of this sequence is a woman between 45 and 65 years old with glioma. The chain couples TRBV5-1 to TRBJ1-4; D is ambiguous. The input for sequencing was PBMCs, taken from a glioma patient treated with radiotherapy, temozolomide or both. The CDR3 DNA sequence: TGCGCCAGCAGCTTGGGGGGAGCTAATGAAAAACTGTTTTTT. Its protein is CASSLGGANEKLFF. Complete variable domain (other parts from reference TRBV5-1 and TRBJ1-4): KAGVTQTPRYLIKTRGQQVTLSCSPISGHRSVSWYQQTPGQGLQFLFEYFSETQRNKGNFPGRFSGRQFSNSRSEMNVSTLELGDSALYLCASSLGGANEKLFFGSGTQLSVL.